The rows below give T cell receptor beta chains drawn from one sample of a study of blood T cell repertoires in COVID-19. This table comes from immunoSEQ multiplex PCR, and its TCRdb copy is limited to in-frame clones, with some not included. The sample has some 180,000 clones; 80% to 90% are singletons. Sequencing input: peripheral blood. All receptors derive from a woman between 35 and 50 years old with COVID-19, enrolled during active disease. Both conserved end residues are part of each CDR3. D genes are given only for firm matches. Not all rows give a size; the values are once, few, many and, for expanded clones, a class.

J gene | V gene | clone size | D gene | CDR3 DNA | CDR3 protein
TRBJ2-5 | TRBV6-5 | . | . | TGTGCCAGCACCTCGTCCCGTATGAGCCAGTACTTC | CASTSSRMSQYF
TRBJ2-1 | TRBV19 | . | TRBD2 | TGTGCCAGTAGTATCTCAGCGGGAGCCGGAAATGAGCAGTTCTTC | CASSISAGAGNEQFF
TRBJ2-5 | TRBV5-4 | . | . | TGTGCCAGCAGCTTGGCCCAGGGAAGTCAGACCCAGTACTTC | CASSLAQGSQTQYF
TRBJ1-5 | TRBV7-8 | . | . | TGTGCCAGCAGCCCGGGGTGGGGGGGCGAAAGTCAGCCCCAGCATTTT | CASSPGWGGESQPQHF
TRBJ2-3 | TRBV7-9 | . | . | TGTGCCAGCAGCTTTTCCGGGAGCACAGATACGCAGTATTTT | CASSFSGSTDTQYF
TRBJ1-6 | TRBV6-5 | . | . | TGTGCCAGCAGCCTCGGGACACCTAATTCACCCCTCCACTTT | CASSLGTPNSPLHF
TRBJ1-1 | TRBV6-5 | . | . | TGTGCCAGCAGGCTCAGTGGGAACACTGAAGCTTTCTTT | CASRLSGNTEAFF
TRBJ2-6 | TRBV19 | . | TRBD1 | TGTGCCAGTAGTCCGGACAGGGGGCGTTCTGGGGCCAACGTCCTGACTTTC | CASSPDRGRSGANVLTF
TRBJ2-1 | TRBV24-1 | . | . | TGTGCCACCAGTGACACCCTGACTAGATACCCTGAGCAGTTCTTC | CATSDTLTRYPEQFF
TRBJ1-2 | TRBV28 | . | TRBD1 | TGTGCCAGCAGTTTAGGTGGGACAGGGTCTAACTATGGCTACACCTTC | CASSLGGTGSNYGYTF
TRBJ1-5 | TRBV11-3 | . | TRBD1 | TGTGCCCAGTCCGGGACAGGGGGTTTGCGGGGCAATCAGCCCCAGCATTTT | CAQSGTGGLRGNQPQHF
TRBJ2-1 | TRBV9 | once | . | TGTGCCAGCAGCGTAGGACAACCCTACAATGAGCAGTTCTTC | CASSVGQPYNEQFF
TRBJ2-2 | TRBV9 | . | . | TGTGCCAGCAGCGAACTGACAGGAAACACCGGGGAGCTGTTTTTT | CASSELTGNTGELFF
TRBJ1-2 | TRBV19 | few | TRBD1 | TGTGCCAGCTTAGGGCGGGACAGCTACTATGGCTACACCTTC | CASLGRDSYYGYTF
TRBJ1-4 | TRBV6-6 | . | . | TGTGCCAGCAGTTACTCGGGGGGAGATAATGAAAAACTGTTTTTT | CASSYSGGDNEKLFF
TRBJ2-3 | TRBV28 | . | . | TGTGCCAGCAGTTTATCTAGCACAGATACGCAGTATTTT | CASSLSSTDTQYF
TRBJ1-1 | TRBV13 | . | . | TGTGCCAGCAGGGGAGGCTTGGAGGGGACTGAAGCTTTCTTT | CASRGGLEGTEAFF
TRBJ2-2 | TRBV19 | . | . | TGTGCCAGCCGAGCTTGGAGTACCACCGGGGAGCTGTTTTTT | CASRAWSTTGELFF
TRBJ1-5 | TRBV19 | . | . | TGTGCCAGTAGGACCACAGGGTCTTGGGGGAATCAGCCCCAGCATTTT | CASRTTGSWGNQPQHF
TRBJ1-1 | TRBV5-4 | . | . | TGTGCCAGCAGCTTGGGGCTTGTCGGGACTGAAGCTTTCTTT | CASSLGLVGTEAFF
TRBJ1-1 | TRBV10-2 | few | . | TGCGCCAGCAACGAGGTGAGAGGCGAAGCTTTCTTT | CASNEVRGEAFF
TRBJ2-5 | TRBV3-1/TRBV3-2 | once | . | TGTGCCAGCAGCCAAAACGGGGGACAAGAGACCCAGTACTTC | CASSQNGGQETQYF
TRBJ1-1 | TRBV7-3 | . | . | TGTGCCAGCAGCTTAATTGGGGCGGGGTCGGAGGAAGCTTTCTTT | CASSLIGAGSEEAFF
TRBJ1-5 | TRBV19 | . | TRBD1 | TGTGCCAGTAGTAATACAGGGGGCTCGTTTCAGCCCCAGCATTTT | CASSNTGGSFQPQHF
TRBJ2-4 | TRBV2 | . | . | TGTGCCAGCAGACCTGGAGGGGCCAACATTCAGTACTTC | CASRPGGANIQYF
TRBJ2-7 | TRBV11-2 | . | TRBD1 | TGTGCCAGCAGCTTAGTGGGGGACAGGGGGAGCGAGCAGTACTTC | CASSLVGDRGSEQYF
TRBJ1-5 | TRBV19 | . | TRBD1 | TGTGCCAGTAGCGGGGGGACAGGAGGTCAGCCCCAGCATTTT | CASSGGTGGQPQHF
TRBJ2-3 | TRBV6-1 | . | . | TGTGCCAGCAGTGAGCGAGATACGCAGTATTTT | CASSERDTQYF
TRBJ2-3 | TRBV5-6 | . | . | TGTGCCAGCAGCGCACTAAACACAGATACGCAGTATTTT | CASSALNTDTQYF
TRBJ1-6 | TRBV6-5 | . | TRBD1 | TGTGCCAGCAGTTTCGCACCGGGACAGGGCCGTTCACCCCTCCACTTT | CASSFAPGQGRSPLHF
TRBJ1-2 | TRBV30 | . | TRBD1 | TGTGCCTGGAGTGTAGGGGCAGGGGGGAACTATGGCTACACCTTC | CAWSVGAGGNYGYTF
TRBJ2-3 | TRBV6-4 | . | . | TGTGCCAGCAGTGACATCGGGGGTCCAGATACGCAGTATTTT | CASSDIGGPDTQYF
TRBJ1-1 | TRBV5-6 | . | . | TGTGCCAGCAGCTTGGGTATCAGGGAAGCTTTCTTT | CASSLGIREAFF
TRBJ2-3 | TRBV5-8 | . | TRBD2 | TGTGCCAGCAGCCTAGCGGGAGGGCCAGCAGATACGCAGTATTTT | CASSLAGGPADTQYF
TRBJ1-4 | TRBV7-8 | once | . | TGTGCCAGCAGCTTATACGGGGGGCGCTTTGAAAAACTGTTTTTT | CASSLYGGRFEKLFF
TRBJ1-2 | TRBV5-1 | . | TRBD1 | TGCGCCAGCAGCCAAGGGGACAGATCTAACTATGGCTACACCTTC | CASSQGDRSNYGYTF
TRBJ2-5 | TRBV6-5 | . | . | TGTGCCAGTACAGGGTTACAAGAGACCCAGTACTTC | CASTGLQETQYF
TRBJ2-6 | TRBV29-1 | . | . | TGCAGCGTTTTCGGCCAGGTGAATGGGGCCAACGTCCTGACTTTC | CSVFGQVNGANVLTF
TRBJ2-5 | TRBV18 | . | . | TGTGCCAGCTCAGCGACTCGCCAAGAGACCCAGTACTTC | CASSATRQETQYF
TRBJ1-1 | TRBV5-8 | . | TRBD1 | TGTGCCAGCAGCCGGTTTCAGGGGGCTGAAGCTTTCTTT | CASSRFQGAEAFF
TRBJ1-5 | TRBV10-2 | . | . | TGCGCCAGCAGGTCTGGTGGGAGGGGCAATCAGCCCCAGCATTTT | CASRSGGRGNQPQHF
TRBJ2-1 | TRBV27 | . | TRBD2 | TGTGCCAGCAGTTTAGGACTAGTCAATGAGCAGTTCTTC | CASSLGLVNEQFF
TRBJ2-7 | TRBV5-1 | few | . | TGCGCCAGCAGCTTCAGTAGCGGACCCTACGAGCAGTACTTC | CASSFSSGPYEQYF
TRBJ2-1 | TRBV7-2 | . | TRBD2 | TGTGCCAGCAGCTTAGCATCCCGGGAGGGCTTTGAGCAGTTCTTC | CASSLASREGFEQFF
TRBJ1-1 | TRBV5-1 | once | . | TGCGCCAGCAGCTTGAGTTTACAGGCTACTGAAGCTTTCTTT | CASSLSLQATEAFF
TRBJ1-5 | TRBV10-3 | . | TRBD1 | TGTGCCACCACAGGGGACTTAACTCAGCCCCAGCATTTT | CATTGDLTQPQHF